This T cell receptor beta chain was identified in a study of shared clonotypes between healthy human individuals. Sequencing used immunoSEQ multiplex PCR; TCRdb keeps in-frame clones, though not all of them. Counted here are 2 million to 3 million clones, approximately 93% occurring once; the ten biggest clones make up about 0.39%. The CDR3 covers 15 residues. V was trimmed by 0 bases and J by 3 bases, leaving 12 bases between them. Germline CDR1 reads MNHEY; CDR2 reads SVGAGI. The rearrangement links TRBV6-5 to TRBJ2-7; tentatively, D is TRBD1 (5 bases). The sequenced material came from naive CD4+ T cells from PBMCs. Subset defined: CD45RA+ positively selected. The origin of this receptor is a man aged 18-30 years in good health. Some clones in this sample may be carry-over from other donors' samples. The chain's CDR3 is CASSYSGPPIYEQYF. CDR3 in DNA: TGTGCCAGCAGTTACTCGGGGCCCCCTATCTACGAGCAGTACTTC.